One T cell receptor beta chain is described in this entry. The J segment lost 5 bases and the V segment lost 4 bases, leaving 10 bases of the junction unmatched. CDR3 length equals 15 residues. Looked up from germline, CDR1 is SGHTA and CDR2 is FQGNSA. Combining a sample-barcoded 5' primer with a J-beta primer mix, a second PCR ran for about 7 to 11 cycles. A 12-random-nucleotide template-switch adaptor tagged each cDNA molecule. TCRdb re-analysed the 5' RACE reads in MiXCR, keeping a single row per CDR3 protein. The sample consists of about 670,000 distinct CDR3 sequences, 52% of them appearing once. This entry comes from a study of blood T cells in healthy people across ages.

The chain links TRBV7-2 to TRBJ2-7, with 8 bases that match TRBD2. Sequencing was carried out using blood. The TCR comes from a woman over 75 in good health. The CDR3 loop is CASSSNPGLGDEQYF. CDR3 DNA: TGTGCCAGCAGCTCTAACCCGGGACTAGGCGACGAGCAGTACTTC.